This T cell receptor beta chain is drawn from a study of T cells in Graves' hyperthyroidism and ophthalmopathy. There are a few counts of this clonotype. RNA transcripts were the template for amplifying TCR beta CDR3 regions. Primed by the HTBI set, a first-round RT-PCR was run on the TCR CDR3. Using its own MiXCR run on the multiplex PCR reads, TCRdb lists one record per CDR3 protein. This table holds hundreds of thousands of distinct CDR3 sequences, approximately 25% found once. V trimming: 5 bases; J trimming: 8 bases; junction bases outside the gene matches: 8. CDR3 length: 14 residues. Germline loops: CDR1 MNHNS, CDR2 SASEGT.

The sample consisted of blood. The chain uses TRBV6-1 and TRBJ2-2; TRBD1 matches at 7 bases. The sequence derives from a woman in her twenties or thirties with Graves' ophthalmopathy. CDR3 in DNA: TGTGCCAGCAGTCGTACAGGGGAGTTGGGGGAGCTGTTTTTT. It specifies CASSRTGELGELFF.